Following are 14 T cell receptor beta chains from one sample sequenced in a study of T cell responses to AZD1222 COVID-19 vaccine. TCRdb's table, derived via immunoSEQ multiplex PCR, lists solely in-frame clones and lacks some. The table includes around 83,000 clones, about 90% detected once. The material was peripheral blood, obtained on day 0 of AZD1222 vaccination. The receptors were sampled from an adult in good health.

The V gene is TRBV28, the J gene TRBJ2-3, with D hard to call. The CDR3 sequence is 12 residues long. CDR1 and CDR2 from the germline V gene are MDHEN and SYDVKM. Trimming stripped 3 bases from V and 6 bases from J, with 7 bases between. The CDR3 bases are TGTGCCAGCAGTTTCCCCCGTGATACGCAGTATTTT. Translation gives CASSFPRDTQYF.

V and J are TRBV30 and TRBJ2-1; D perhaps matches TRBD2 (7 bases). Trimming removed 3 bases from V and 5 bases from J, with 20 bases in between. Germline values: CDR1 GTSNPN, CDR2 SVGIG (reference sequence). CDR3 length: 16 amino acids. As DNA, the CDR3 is TGTGCCTGGAGCTCGGGGGAGGGCGGGGGCAACAATGAGCAGTTCTTC. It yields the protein CAWSSGEGGGNNEQFF.

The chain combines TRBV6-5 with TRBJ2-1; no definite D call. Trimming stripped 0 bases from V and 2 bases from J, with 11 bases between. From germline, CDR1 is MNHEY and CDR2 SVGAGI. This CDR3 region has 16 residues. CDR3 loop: CASSYSTLGTYNEQFF. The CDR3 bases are TGTGCCAGCAGTTACTCGACGCTCGGAACCTACAATGAGCAGTTCTTC.

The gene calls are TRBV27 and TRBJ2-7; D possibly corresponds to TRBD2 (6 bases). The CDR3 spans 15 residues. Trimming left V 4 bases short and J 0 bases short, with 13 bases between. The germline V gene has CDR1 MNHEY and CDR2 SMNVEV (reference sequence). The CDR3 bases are TGTGCCAGCAGTTACCGGGACGGGAGCTCCTACGAGCAGTACTTC. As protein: CASSYRDGSSYEQYF.

The chain's CDR3 is CASSEARAGGETQYF. The CDR3, as DNA: TGTGCCAGCAGCGAGGCGCGGGCGGGAGGAGAGACCCAGTACTTC. J is TRBJ2-5 and V is TRBV9, with 8 bases aligning to TRBD2. V was pared by 3 bases and J by 4 bases, with 8 bases of the junction left unmatched. The CDR3 extends over 15 amino acids. Germline assignment: CDR1 SGDLS and CDR2 YYNGEE. The entire variable domain, with the rest obtained from reference TRBV9 and TRBJ2-5, is as follows: DSGVTQTPKHLITATGQRVTLRCSPRSGDLSVYWYQQSLDQGLQFLIQYYNGEERAKGNILERFSAQQFPDLHSELNLSSLELGDSALYFCASSEARAGGETQYFGPGTRLLVL.

CDR3 loop: CASRTTGKRDTEAFF. The CDR3 DNA follows: TGTGCCAGCAGAACTACCGGGAAGAGAGACACTGAAGCTTTCTTT. The chain combines TRBV7-2 with TRBJ1-1; D gene unclear. V lost 6 bases to trimming and J lost 3 bases, with 17 bases between them. This CDR3 has 15 residues. CDR1 and CDR2 from the germline V gene are SGHTA and FQGNSA. Combining the CDR3 with reference TRBV7-2 and TRBJ1-1 gives the whole variable domain GAGVSQSPSNKVTEKGKDVELRCDPISGHTALYWYRQSLGQGLEFLIYFQGNSAPDKSGLPSDRFSAERTGGSVSTLTIQRTQQEDSAVYLCASRTTGKRDTEAFFGQGTRLTVV.

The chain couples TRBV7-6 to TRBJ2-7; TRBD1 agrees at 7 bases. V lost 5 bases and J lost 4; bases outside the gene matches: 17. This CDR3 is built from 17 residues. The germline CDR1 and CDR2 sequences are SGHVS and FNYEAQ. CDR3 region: CASSPGTANHAIYEQYF. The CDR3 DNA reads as TGTGCCAGCAGCCCCGGGACAGCGAACCACGCCATATACGAGCAGTACTTC.

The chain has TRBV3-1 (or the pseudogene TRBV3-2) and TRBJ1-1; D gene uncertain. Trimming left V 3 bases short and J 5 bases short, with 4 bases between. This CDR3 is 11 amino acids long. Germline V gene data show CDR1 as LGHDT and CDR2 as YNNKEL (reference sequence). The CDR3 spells CASSQRTEAFF. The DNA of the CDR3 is TGTGCCAGCAGCCAGAGGACTGAAGCTTTCTTT.

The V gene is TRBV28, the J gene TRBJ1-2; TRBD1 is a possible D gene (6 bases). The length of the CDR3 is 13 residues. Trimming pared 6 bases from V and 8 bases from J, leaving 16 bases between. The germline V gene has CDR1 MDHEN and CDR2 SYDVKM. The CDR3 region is CASSLVGARGYTF. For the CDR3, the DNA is TGTGCCAGCAGCCTTGTGGGGGCGCGGGGCTACACCTTC.

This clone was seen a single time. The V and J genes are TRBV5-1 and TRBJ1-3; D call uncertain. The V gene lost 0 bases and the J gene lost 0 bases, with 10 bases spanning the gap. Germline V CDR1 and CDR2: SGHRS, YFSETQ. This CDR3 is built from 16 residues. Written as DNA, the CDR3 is TGCGCCAGCAGCTTGGGACCCTTGGGCTCTGGAAACACCATATATTTT. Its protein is CASSLGPLGSGNTIYF.

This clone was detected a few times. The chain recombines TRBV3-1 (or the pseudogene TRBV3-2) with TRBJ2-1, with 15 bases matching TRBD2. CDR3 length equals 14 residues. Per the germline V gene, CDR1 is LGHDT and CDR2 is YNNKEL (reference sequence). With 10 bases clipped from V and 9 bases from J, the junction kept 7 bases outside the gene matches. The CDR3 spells CATTGLAGGLEQFF. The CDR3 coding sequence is TGTGCCACTACGGGACTAGCGGGAGGCCTTGAGCAGTTCTTC.

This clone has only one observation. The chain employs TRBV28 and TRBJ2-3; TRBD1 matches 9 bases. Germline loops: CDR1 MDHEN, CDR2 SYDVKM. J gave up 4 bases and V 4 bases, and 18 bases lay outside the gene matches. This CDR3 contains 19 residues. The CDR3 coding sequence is TGTGCCAGCAGTTCCACGCGTGGATTGGACAGGGGAGGTTCAGATACGCAGTATTTT. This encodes CASSSTRGLDRGGSDTQYF.

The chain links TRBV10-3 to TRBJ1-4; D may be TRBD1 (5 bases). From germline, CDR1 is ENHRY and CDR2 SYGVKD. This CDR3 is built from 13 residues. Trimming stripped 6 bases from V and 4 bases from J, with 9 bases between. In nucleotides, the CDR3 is TGTGCCATCAGGGGGGACGGTAATGAAAAACTGTTTTTT. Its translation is CAIRGDGNEKLFF.

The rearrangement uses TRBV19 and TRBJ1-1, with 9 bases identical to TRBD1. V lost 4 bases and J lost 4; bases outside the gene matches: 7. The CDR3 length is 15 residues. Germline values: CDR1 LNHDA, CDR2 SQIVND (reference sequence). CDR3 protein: CASSKQGAFSTEAFF. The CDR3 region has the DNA TGTGCCAGTAGTAAACAGGGGGCGTTCAGCACTGAAGCTTTCTTT.